This TCR beta chain was sequenced during a study of T cells in Graves' hyperthyroidism and ophthalmopathy. Study-wide results and limits: Most thyroid clonotypes expanded above 0.001 appeared in blood too. Onset of ophthalmopathy came a median around 6.5 months after the model predicted it.

TCR beta CDR3 regions were amplified from RNA transcripts. HTBI primers were used for first-round RT-PCR of the TCR CDR3. TCRdb recomputed calls from the multiplex PCR reads with MiXCR, one row per CDR3 protein. Of fewer than 650,000 distinct CDR3 sequences in the sample, about 45% are singletons; the top ten hold about 43%. Diagnosing involved the use of clinical symptoms, serum thyroxine and TRAb, thyroid ultrasound and orbital computed tomography. In regard to this clonotype: Its antigen is unknown.

This clonotype originated in an adult woman with Graves' disease, either hyperthyroidism or ophthalmopathy (not recorded which). Sample: peripheral blood or thyroid tissue (not recorded which).

DNA for the CDR3: TGTGCCAGCAGTTACTCGAGAGGGGGAGGATCAAACACCATATATTTT. This codes for CASSYSRGGGSNTIYF. This chain links TRBV6-5 with TRBJ1-3; TRBD1 is a possible D gene (6 bases). With 0 bases removed from V and 6 bases from J, the gap between germline ends came to 15 bases. Germline loops: CDR1 MNHEY, CDR2 SVGAGI. The CDR3 consists of 16 residues.